This entry concerns a single T cell receptor (beta chain). This sample was taken from a study of cytomegalovirus exposure and HLA in healthy donors. 13 Jbeta primers and 60 Vbeta primers were used for the PCR. Repertoires were generated with immunoSEQ multiplex PCR, while TCRdb's copy carries only in-frame clones and drops some. This sample carries around 160,000 clones, more than 65% of them seen once, and the ten largest clones take 2.8%. The CDR3 spans 15 residues. Trimming at V came to 0 bases and at J to 6 bases, leaving 5 bases not matched to a gene. Germline lookup yields CDR1 SGDLS and CDR2 YYNGEE.

The specimen sequenced was PBMCs. This clonotype originated in a woman in her thirties or forties in good health and CMV-seropositive. The V and J genes are TRBV9 and TRBJ2-1, with 8 bases lining up with TRBD1. CDR3 in amino acids: CASSVAYGTGNEQFF. CDR3 sequence (DNA): TGTGCCAGCAGCGTAGCTTATGGGACAGGCAATGAGCAGTTCTTC.